The TCR beta chain under discussion was sequenced for a study of Ad26.COV2.S vaccination and SARS-CoV-2 variants. For the study at large: Ad26.COV2.S given intramuscularly, once or twice 56 days apart. Study findings and constraints: Analyses of TCR breadth and depth may have underestimated total T cell responses.

The treatment denotes: 15 to 20 received Ad26.COV2.S at low or high dose, single or two shots; 5 received placebo; per-sample allocation not given. Day 63 after the first injection of vaccine or placebo was the sampling time. Based in Boston, the donor was an adult of 18-55 years. What was given as vaccine was an Ad26 vector encoding Wuhan-strain SARS-CoV-2 spike. This table comes from immunoSEQ multiplex PCR, and its TCRdb copy is limited to in-frame clones, with some not included. This table holds about 380,000 clones, 83% found once. This clone was observed a single time. Antigen: not known. CDR1 and CDR2 from the germline V gene are LGHNA and YNFKEQ. V was clipped by 1 base and J by 4 bases; unmatched bases: 6. The CDR3 consists of 16 residues.

The source material was peripheral blood, sampled in a trial of Ad26.COV2.S vaccine versus placebo. This TCR came from a person aged 18-65 years who received the Ad26.COV2.S COVID-19 vaccine or a placebo. The chain has TRBV4-2 and TRBJ2-1, with TRBD2 identical over 8 bases. The CDR3 nucleotides are TGTGCCAGCAGCCAAGGGGGCGGGGGGTCTTACAATGAGCAGTTCTTC. Translation gives CASSQGGGGSYNEQFF.